The entry below describes one T cell receptor beta chain. Antigen specificity is unknown. These data come from a study of memory CD4+ T cells and cytomegalovirus serostatus. Study conclusions and caveats: Each of roughly 65 CMV-associated TCRbeta sequences occurred in one to five individuals. A US-trained random forest predicted CMV serostatus with median AUC around 0.91.

Libraries were prepared by immunoSEQ multiplex PCR; TCRdb keeps only in-frame clonotypes and omits some of them. The data contain approximately 46,000 clones, 74% of them singletons. Single viable CD3+CD4+CD8-CD45RO+ cells were sorted as the memory CD4+ T cells. Serum IgG to CMV pp150, pp28, p38 and p52 defined serostatus. Germline lookup yields CDR1 SGHRS and CDR2 YFSETQ. The length of the CDR3 is 14 residues. Trimming stripped 0 bases from V and 4 bases from J, with 10 bases between. The sample comprised memory CD4+ T cells from blood. The rearrangement joins TRBV5-1 to TRBJ2-5; a possible D gene is TRBD2 (6 bases). This TCR was sampled from an adult in good health and CMV-seropositive. CDR3 nucleotides: TGCGCCAGCAGCTTGGGGGCGGGGCGAGAGACCCAGTACTTC. This gives the protein CASSLGAGRETQYF.